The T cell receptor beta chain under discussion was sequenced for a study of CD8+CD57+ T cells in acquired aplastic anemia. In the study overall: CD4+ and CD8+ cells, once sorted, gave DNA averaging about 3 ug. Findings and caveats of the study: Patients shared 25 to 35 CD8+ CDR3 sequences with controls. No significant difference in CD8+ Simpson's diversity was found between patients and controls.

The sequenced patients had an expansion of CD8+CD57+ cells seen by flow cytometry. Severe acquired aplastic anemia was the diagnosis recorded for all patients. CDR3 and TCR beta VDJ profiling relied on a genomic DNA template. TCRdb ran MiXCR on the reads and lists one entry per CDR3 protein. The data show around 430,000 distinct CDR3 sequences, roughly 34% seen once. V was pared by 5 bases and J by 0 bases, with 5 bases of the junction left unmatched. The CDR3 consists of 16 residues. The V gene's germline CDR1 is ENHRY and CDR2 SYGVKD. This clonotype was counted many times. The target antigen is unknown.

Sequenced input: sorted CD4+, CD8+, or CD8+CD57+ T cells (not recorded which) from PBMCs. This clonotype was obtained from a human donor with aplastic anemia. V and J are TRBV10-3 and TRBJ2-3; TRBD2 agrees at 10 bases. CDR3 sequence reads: CAISQLAGSSTDTQYF. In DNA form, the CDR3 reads TGTGCCATCAGTCAACTAGCGGGAAGTAGCACAGATACGCAGTATTTT.